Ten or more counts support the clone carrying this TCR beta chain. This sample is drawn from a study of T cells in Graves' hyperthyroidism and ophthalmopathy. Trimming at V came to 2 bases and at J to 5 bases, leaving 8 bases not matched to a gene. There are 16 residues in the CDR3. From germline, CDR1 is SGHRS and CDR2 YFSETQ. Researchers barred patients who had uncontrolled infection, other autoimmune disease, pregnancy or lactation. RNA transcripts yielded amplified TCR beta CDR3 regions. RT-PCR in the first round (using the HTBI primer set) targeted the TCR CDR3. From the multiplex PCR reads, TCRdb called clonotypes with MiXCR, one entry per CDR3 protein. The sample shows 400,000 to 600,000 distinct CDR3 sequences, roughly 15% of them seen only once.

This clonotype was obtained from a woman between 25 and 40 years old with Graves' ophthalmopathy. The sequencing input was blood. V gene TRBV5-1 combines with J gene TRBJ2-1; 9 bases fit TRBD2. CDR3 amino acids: CASSFTAGGPHNEQFF. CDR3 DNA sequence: TGCGCCAGCAGCTTCACAGCGGGAGGTCCGCACAATGAGCAGTTCTTC. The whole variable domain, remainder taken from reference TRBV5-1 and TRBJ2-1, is KAGVTQTPRYLIKTRGQQVTLSCSPISGHRSVSWYQQTPGQGLQFLFEYFSETQRNKGNFPGRFSGRQFSNSRSEMNVSTLELGDSALYLCASSFTAGGPHNEQFFGPGTRLTVL.